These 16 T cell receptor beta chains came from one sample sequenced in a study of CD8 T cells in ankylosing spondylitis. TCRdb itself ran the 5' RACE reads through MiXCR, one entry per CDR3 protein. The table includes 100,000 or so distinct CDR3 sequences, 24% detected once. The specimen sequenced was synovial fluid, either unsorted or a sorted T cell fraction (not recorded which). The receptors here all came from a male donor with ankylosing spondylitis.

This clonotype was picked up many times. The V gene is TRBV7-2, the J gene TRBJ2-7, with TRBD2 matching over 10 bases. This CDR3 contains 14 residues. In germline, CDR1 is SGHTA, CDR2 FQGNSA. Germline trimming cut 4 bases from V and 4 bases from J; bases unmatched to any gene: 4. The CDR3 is CASSSLAGVYEQYF. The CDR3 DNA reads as TGTGCCAGCAGCTCTCTAGCGGGAGTTTACGAGCAGTACTTC.

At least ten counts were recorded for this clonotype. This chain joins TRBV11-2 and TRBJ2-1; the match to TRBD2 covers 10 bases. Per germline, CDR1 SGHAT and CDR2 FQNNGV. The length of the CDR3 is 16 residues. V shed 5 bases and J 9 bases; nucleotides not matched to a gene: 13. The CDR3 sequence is CASSPGLANLQGEQFF. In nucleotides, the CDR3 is TGTGCCAGCAGCCCGGGACTAGCGAACTTACAGGGTGAGCAGTTCTTC. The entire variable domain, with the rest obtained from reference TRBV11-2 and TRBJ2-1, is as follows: EAGVAQSPRYKIIEKRQSVAFWCNPISGHATLYWYQQILGQGPKLLIQFQNNGVVDDSQLPKDRFSAERLKGVDSTLKIQPAKLEDSAVYLCASSPGLANLQGEQFFGPGTRLTVL.

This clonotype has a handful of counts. CDR3 sequence reads: CSVEAGDGPSGELFF. CDR3 bases: TGCAGCGTTGAAGCCGGGGACGGACCCAGCGGGGAGCTGTTTTTT. V is TRBV29-1 and J is TRBJ2-2, with D perhaps given as TRBD1 or TRBD2 (5 bases each). The CDR3 is made up of 15 amino acids. Germline CDR1 reads SQVTM; CDR2 reads ANQGSEA. V lost 1 base, J lost 7 bases, and 16 bases lay in between.

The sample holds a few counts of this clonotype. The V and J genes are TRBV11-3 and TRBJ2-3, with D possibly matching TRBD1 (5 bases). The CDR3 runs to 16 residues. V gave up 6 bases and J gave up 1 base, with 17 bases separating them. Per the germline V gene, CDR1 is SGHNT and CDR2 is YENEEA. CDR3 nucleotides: TGTGCCAGCAGTTCACCCCCCGGACAACGCACAGATACGCAGTATTTT. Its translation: CASSSPPGQRTDTQYF. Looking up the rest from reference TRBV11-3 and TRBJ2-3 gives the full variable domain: EAGVVQSPRYKIIEKKQPVAFWCNPISGHNTLYWYLQNLGQGPELLIRYENEEAVDDSQLPKDRFSAERLKGVDSTLKIQPAELGDSAVYLCASSSPPGQRTDTQYFGPGTRLTVL.

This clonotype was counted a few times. CDR3 sequence: CASSPLGGIGDTQYF. DNA for the CDR3: TGTGCCAGCAGCCCCCTTGGGGGGATAGGAGATACGCAGTATTTT. This rearrangement joins TRBV3-1 to TRBJ2-3, with a possible D match to TRBD2 (6 bases). The germline V gene encodes CDR1 LGHDT and CDR2 YNNKEL (reference sequence). The CDR3 loop spans 15 amino acids. The V end was cut by 4 bases, the J end by 5 bases, with 16 bases between.

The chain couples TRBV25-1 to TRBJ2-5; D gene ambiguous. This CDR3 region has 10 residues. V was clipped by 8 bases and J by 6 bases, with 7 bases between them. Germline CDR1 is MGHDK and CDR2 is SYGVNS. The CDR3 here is CASGEQTQYF. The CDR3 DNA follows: TGTGCCAGCGGGGAACAGACCCAGTACTTC. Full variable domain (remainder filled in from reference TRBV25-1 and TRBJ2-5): EADIYQTPRYLVIGTGKKITLECSQTMGHDKMYWYQQDPGMELHLIHYSYGVNSTEKGDLSSESTVSRIRTEHFPLTLESARPSHTSQYLCASGEQTQYFGPGTRLLVL.

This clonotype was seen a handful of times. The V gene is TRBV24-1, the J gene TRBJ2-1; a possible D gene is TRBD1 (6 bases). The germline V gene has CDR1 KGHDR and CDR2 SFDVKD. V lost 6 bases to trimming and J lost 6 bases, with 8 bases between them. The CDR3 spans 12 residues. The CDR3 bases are TGTGCCACCAGTTCGGACAGCAATGAGCAGTTCTTC. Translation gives CATSSDSNEQFF.

The DNA of the CDR3 is TGTGCCAGCAGCCCCTTAGCGGGAGAAGCAAATGAGCAGTTCTTC. Its translation: CASSPLAGEANEQFF. The V call is TRBV2, the J call TRBJ2-1, with 9 bases that match TRBD2. In germline, CDR1 is SNHLY, CDR2 FYNNEI. The CDR3 length is 15 residues. The trim removed 6 bases at V and 7 bases at J, leaving 10 bases unmatched.

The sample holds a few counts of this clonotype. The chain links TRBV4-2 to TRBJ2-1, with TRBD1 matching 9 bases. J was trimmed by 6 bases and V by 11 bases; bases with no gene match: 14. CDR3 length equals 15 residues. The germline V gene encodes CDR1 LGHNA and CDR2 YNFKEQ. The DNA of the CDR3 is TGTGCCTCGTCAGTAAGGACAGGGGATTTCAATGAGCAGTTCTTC. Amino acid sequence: CASSVRTGDFNEQFF.

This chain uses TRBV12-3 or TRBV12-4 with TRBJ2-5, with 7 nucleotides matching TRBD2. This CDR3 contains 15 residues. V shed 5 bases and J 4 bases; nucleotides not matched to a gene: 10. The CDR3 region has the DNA TGTGCCAGCAGTAGGGGAGGGCGTCGGCGAGAGACCCAGTACTTC. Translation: CASSRGGRRRETQYF.

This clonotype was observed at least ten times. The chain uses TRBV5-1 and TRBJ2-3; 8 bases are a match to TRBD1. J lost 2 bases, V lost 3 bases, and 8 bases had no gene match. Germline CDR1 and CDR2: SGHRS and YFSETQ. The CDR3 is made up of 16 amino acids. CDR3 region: CASSWTPGGNTDTQYF. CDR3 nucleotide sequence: TGCGCCAGCAGCTGGACCCCAGGGGGCAACACAGATACGCAGTATTTT.

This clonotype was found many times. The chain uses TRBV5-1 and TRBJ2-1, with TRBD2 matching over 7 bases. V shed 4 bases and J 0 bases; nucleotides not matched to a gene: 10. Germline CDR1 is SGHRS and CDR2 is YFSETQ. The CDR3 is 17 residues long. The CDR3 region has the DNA TGCGCCAGCAGCCGCGCGGGAGCTTTGGGCTCCTACAATGAGCAGTTCTTC. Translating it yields CASSRAGALGSYNEQFF. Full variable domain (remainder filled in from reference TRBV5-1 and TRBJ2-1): KAGVTQTPRYLIKTRGQQVTLSCSPISGHRSVSWYQQTPGQGLQFLFEYFSETQRNKGNFPGRFSGRQFSNSRSEMNVSTLELGDSALYLCASSRAGALGSYNEQFFGPGTRLTVL.

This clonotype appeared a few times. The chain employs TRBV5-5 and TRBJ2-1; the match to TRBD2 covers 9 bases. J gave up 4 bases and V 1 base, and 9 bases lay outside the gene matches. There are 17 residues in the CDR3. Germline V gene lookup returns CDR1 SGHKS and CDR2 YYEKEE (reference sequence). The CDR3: CASSLFLAGNLYNEQFF. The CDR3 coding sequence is TGTGCCAGCAGCTTGTTTCTAGCGGGAAATCTGTACAATGAGCAGTTCTTC.

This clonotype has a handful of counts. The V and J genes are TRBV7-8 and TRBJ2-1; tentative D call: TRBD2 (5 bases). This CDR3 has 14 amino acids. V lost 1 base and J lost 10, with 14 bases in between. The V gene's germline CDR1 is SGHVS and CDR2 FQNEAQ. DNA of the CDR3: TGTGCCAGCAGCTTAGATAGAGGGCCGCACGAGCAGTTCTTC. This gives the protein CASSLDRGPHEQFF. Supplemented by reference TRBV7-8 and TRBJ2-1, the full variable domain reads GAGVSQSPRYKVAKRGQDVALRCDPISGHVSLFWYQQALGQGPEFLTYFQNEAQLDKSGLPSDRFFAERPEGSVSTLKIQRTQQEDSAVYLCASSLDRGPHEQFFGPGTRLTVL.

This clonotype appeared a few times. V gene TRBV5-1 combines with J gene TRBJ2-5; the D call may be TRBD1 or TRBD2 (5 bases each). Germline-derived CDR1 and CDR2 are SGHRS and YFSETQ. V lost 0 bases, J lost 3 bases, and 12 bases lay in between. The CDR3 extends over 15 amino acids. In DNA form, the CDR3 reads TGCGCCAGCAGCTTGGCCGGGACGGAGGAAGAGACCCAGTACTTC. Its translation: CASSLAGTEEETQYF.

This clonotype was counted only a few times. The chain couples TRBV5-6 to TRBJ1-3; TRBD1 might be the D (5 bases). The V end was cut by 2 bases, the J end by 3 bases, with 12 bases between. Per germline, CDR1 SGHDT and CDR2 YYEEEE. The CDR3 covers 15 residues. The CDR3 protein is CASSFQGLGGNTIYF. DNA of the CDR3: TGTGCCAGCAGCTTTCAGGGACTGGGTGGAAACACCATATATTTT.